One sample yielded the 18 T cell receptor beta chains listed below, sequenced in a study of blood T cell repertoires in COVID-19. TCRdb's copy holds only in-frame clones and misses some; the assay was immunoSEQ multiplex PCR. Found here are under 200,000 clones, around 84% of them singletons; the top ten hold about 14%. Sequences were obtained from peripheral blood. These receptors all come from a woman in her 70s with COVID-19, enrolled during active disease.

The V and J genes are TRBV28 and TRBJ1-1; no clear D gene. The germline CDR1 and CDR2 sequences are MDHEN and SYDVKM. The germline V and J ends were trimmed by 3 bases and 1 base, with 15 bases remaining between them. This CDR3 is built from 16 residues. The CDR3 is CASSFVSGMGNTEAFF. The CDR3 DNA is TGTGCCAGCAGTTTCGTTTCGGGGATGGGGAACACTGAAGCTTTCTTT.

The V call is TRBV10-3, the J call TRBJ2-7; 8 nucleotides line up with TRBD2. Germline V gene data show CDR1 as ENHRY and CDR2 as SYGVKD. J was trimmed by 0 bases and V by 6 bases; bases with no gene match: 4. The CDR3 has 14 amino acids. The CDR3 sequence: CAISTSGSSYEQYF. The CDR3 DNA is TGTGCCATCAGCACAAGCGGGAGCTCCTACGAGCAGTACTTC.

For the CDR3, the DNA is TGTGCCAGCAGCCCCGGACACGTGAGCAATCAGCCCCAGCATTTT. The encoded protein is CASSPGHVSNQPQHF. The V call is TRBV7-8, the J call TRBJ1-5, with D maybe TRBD1 (5 bases). The CDR3 runs 15 residues. Germline V gives CDR1 SGHVS, CDR2 FQNEAQ. Trimming removed 5 bases at V and 1 base at J, with 12 bases between.

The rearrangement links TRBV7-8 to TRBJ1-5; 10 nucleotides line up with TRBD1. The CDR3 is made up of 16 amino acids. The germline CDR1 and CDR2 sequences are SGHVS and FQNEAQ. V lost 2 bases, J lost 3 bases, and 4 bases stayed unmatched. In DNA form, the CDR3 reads TGTGCCAGCAGCTTAAGACAGGGGGCCGCCAATCAGCCCCAGCATTTT. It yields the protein CASSLRQGAANQPQHF.

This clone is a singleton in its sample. Here the CDR3 reads CASALGGSGANVLTF. The CDR3 coding sequence is TGTGCCAGCGCCCTGGGGGGCTCTGGGGCCAACGTCCTGACTTTC. The V and J genes are TRBV28 and TRBJ2-6; D possibly corresponds to TRBD2 (6 bases). The CDR3 totals 15 residues. The germline CDR1 and CDR2 sequences are MDHEN and SYDVKM. V lost 8 bases and J lost 0, with 11 bases in between.

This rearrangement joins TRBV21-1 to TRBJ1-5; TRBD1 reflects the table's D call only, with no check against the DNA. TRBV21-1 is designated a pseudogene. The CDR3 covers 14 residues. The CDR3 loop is CASSIQGSNQPQHF. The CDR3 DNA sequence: TGTGCCAGCAGCATTCAGGGCAGCAATCAGCCCCAGCATTTT.

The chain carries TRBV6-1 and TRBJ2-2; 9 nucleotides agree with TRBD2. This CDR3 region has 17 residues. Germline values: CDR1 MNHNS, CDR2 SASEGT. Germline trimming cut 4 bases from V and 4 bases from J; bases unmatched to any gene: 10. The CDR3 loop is CASSVPAAGGVTGELFF. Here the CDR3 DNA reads TGTGCCAGCAGTGTGCCCGCGGCGGGAGGGGTCACCGGGGAGCTGTTTTTT.

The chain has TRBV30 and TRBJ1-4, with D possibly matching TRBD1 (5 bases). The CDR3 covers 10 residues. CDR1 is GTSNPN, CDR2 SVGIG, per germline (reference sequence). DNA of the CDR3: TGTGCTGCGGGGCGAGAAAAACTGTTTTTT. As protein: CAAGREKLFF.

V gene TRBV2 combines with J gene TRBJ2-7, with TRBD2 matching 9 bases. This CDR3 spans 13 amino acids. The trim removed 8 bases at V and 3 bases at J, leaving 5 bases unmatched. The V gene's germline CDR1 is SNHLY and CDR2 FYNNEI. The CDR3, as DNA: TGTGCCAGCGCATCTAGCGGGATCTACGAGCAGTACTTC. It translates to CASASSGIYEQYF.

The chain's CDR3 is CASSEGGGGTEAFF. CDR3 DNA sequence: TGTGCCAGCAGTGAAGGAGGTGGGGGGACTGAAGCTTTCTTT. The V and J genes are TRBV6-1 and TRBJ1-1, with D perhaps matching TRBD1 (5 bases). Looked up from germline, CDR1 is MNHNS and CDR2 is SASEGT. V gave up 1 base and J gave up 5 bases, with 11 bases separating them. This CDR3 is built from 14 residues.

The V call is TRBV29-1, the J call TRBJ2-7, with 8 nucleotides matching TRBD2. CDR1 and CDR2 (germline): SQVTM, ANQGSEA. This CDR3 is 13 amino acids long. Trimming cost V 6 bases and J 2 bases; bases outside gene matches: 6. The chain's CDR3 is CSVGGGGTYEQYF. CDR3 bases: TGCAGCGTCGGGGGGGGAGGCACCTACGAGCAGTACTTC.

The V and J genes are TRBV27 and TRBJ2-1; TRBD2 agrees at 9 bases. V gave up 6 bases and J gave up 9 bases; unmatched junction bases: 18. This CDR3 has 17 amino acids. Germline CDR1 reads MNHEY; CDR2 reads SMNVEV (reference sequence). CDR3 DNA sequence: TGTGCCAGCAGCCTACTGCCAAGAAGAGCGGGAGGCGGTGAGCAGTTCTTC. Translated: CASSLLPRRAGGGEQFF.

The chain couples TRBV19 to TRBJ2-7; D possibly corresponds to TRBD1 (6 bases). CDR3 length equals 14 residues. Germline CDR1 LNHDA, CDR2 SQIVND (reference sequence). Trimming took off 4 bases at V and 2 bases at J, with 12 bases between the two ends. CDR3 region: CASSTGTSPYEQYF. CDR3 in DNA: TGTGCCAGTAGTACCGGGACATCCCCCTACGAGCAGTACTTC.

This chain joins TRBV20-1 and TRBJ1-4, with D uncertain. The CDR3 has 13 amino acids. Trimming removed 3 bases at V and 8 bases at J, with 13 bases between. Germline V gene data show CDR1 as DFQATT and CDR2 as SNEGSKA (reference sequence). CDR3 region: CSASGLGWEKLFF. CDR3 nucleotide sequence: TGCAGTGCTAGTGGGCTCGGGTGGGAAAAACTGTTTTTT.

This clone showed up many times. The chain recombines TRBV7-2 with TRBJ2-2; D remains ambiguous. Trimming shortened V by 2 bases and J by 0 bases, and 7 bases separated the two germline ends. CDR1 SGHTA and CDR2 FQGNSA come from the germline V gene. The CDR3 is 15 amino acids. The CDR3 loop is CASSLSLTNTGELFF. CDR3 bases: TGTGCCAGCAGCTTATCACTAACGAACACCGGGGAGCTGTTTTTT.

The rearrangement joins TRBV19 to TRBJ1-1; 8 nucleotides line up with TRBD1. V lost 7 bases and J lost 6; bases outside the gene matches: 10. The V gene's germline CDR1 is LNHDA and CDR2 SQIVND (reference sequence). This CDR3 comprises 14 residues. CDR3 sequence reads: CASTVTGGFSEAFF. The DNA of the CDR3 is TGTGCCAGTACCGTAACAGGGGGATTCTCTGAAGCTTTCTTT.

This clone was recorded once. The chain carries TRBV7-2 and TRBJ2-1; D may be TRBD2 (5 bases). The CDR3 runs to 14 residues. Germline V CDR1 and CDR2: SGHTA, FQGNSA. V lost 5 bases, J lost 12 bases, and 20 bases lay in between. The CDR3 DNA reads TGTGCCAGCAGCCATGGAACGAGCGGTCAAGTGCAGTTCTTC. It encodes CASSHGTSGQVQFF.

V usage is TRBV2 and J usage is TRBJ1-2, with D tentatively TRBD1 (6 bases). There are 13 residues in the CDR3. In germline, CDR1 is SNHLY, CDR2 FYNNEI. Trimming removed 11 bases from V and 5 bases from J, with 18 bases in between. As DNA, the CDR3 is TGTGCCGCCGCCCGGGACATCAGATATGGCTACACCTTC. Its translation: CAAARDIRYGYTF.